This entry describes one T cell receptor beta chain. Here immunoSEQ multiplex PCR was the method, and the copy in TCRdb shows in-frame clones only, minus some. Of around 1,000,000 clones in the sample, about 72% were seen once. Into CD45RA+ naive and CD45RA-negative memory subsets, the CD4+ cells were split. The data are from a study of shared clonotypes between healthy human individuals. Trimming stripped 4 bases from V and 8 bases from J, with 14 bases between. Germline CDR1 is SEHNR and CDR2 is FQNEAQ (reference sequence). The CDR3 has 13 amino acids. This clonotype originated in a young man in good health. Some clones in this sample may be carry-over from other donors' samples. Sequencing used memory CD4+ T cells from PBMCs. Subset specified: CD45RA-negative fraction. V and J are TRBV7-9 and TRBJ1-1, with unresolved D. The CDR3 reads CASSWTADREAFF. CDR3 in DNA: TGTGCCAGCAGCTGGACGGCGGATCGGGAAGCTTTCTTT. Looking up the rest from reference TRBV7-9 and TRBJ1-1 gives the full variable domain: DTGVSQNPRHKITKRGQNVTFRCDPISEHNRLYWYRQTLGQGPEFLTYFQNEAQLEKSRLLSDRFSAERPKGSFSTLEIQRTEQGDSAMYLCASSWTADREAFFGQGTRLTVV.